This T cell receptor beta chain emerged from a study of T cell repertoires in cytomegalovirus infection. Background on the study: It can be stated that public TCR beta signatures indicated CMV infection as well as a matching HLA type.

In the case of this clonotype: What it recognizes is unknown.

TCRdb reprocessed the reads via MiXCR and lists one record per CDR3 protein. The sample has about 830,000 distinct CDR3 sequences, over 25% seen once. Germline assignment: CDR1 MNHEY and CDR2 SMNVEV (reference sequence). The CDR3 extends over 17 amino acids. Trimming pared 2 bases from V and 0 bases from J, leaving 11 bases between. The starting material was cultured CD8+ T cells from PBMCs, obtained from culture after CMV antigen stimulation. The TCR originated in a human donor in good health (CMV status not recorded). Some clones in this sample may be carry-over from other donors' samples. The chain employs TRBV27 and TRBJ1-6, with D possibly matching TRBD1 (5 bases). The DNA of the CDR3 is TGTGCCAGCAGTTTAAATCCAGGGTCCTCCTATAATTCACCCCTCCACTTT. Amino acid sequence: CASSLNPGSSYNSPLHF.